This T cell receptor (beta chain) was observed in a study of T cell responses to AZD1222 COVID-19 vaccine. Looking at the study overall: Doses given second, at about 4 or about 12 weeks, were pooled.

Here immunoSEQ multiplex PCR was the method, and the copy in TCRdb shows in-frame clones only, minus some. This sample has 110,000 to 150,000 clones, with about 87% found just once. General study findings and limits: Clonal diversity was possibly underestimated, and the donors were mostly white British, with more females.

V lost 4 bases and J 4 bases, leaving 13 bases between the germline ends. Germline lookup yields CDR1 LGHNA and CDR2 YNFKEQ. This CDR3 contains 15 residues. In regard to this clone: The antigen remains undetermined.

This clonotype was obtained from an adult in good health. The chain joins TRBV4-2 to TRBJ2-2; tentative D call: TRBD1 (6 bases). The material was peripheral blood, obtained on day 0 of AZD1222 vaccination. CDR3 in DNA: TGTGCCAGCAGCCCTTCTCAGACAGGCACCGGGGAGCTGTTTTTT. This translates into CASSPSQTGTGELFF.